This paragraph covers one T cell receptor (beta chain) sequence. This specimen comes from a study of technical replicates of blood from several donors. Germline assignment: CDR1 SGHAT and CDR2 FQNNGV. The CDR3 extends over 20 amino acids. V was shortened by 0 bases and J by 0 bases, with 21 bases between the two germline ends. Clones were sequenced by immunoSEQ multiplex PCR, and TCRdb holds only the in-frame ones, with some missing. The table includes about 15,000 clones, 80% to 90% detected once. The specimen sequenced was PBMCs. The receptor's source is a human donor in good health. The chain employs TRBV11-2 and TRBJ2-1; perhaps TRBD2 as D (7 bases). The CDR3 region is CASSLERGPWTVSSYNEQFF. CDR3 DNA sequence: TGTGCCAGCAGCTTAGAGCGGGGGCCCTGGACTGTAAGCTCCTACAATGAGCAGTTCTTC. The full variable domain, rest sourced from reference TRBV11-2 and TRBJ2-1, is EAGVAQSPRYKIIEKRQSVAFWCNPISGHATLYWYQQILGQGPKLLIQFQNNGVVDDSQLPKDRFSAERLKGVDSTLKIQPAKLEDSAVYLCASSLERGPWTVSSYNEQFFGPGTRLTVL.